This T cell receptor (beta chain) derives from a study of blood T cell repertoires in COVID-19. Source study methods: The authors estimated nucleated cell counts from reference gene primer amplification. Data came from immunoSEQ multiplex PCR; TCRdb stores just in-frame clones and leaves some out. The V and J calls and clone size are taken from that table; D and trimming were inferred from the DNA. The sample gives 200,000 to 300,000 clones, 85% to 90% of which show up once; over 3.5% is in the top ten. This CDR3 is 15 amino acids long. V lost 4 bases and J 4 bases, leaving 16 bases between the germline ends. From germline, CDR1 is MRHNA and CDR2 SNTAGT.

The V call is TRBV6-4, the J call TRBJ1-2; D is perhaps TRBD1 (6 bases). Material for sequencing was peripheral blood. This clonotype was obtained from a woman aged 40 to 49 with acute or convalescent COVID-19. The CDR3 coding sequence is TGTGCCAGCAGTGCTATAGCAGGGGCCGGCTATGGCTACACCTTC. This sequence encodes CASSAIAGAGYGYTF.